The following is a TCR beta chain sequence with its context. These data originate in a study of control samples from healthy donors and cancer patients. Sequencing used immunoSEQ multiplex PCR; TCRdb keeps in-frame clones, though not all of them. Found here are some 190,000 clones; the top ten clones hold roughly 2%. CDR1 SGHDT and CDR2 YYEEEE come from the germline V gene. The ends lost 5 bases at V and 1 base at J; junction bases unmatched: 9. There are 17 residues in the CDR3. The source of this sequence is a woman aged 25-40 years in good health. Source material: blood. The chain uses TRBV5-6 and TRBJ1-4, with 9 bases fitting TRBD1. As DNA, the CDR3 is TGTGCCAGCAGTTCGTTGACAGGGGGGAAAACTAATGAAAAACTGTTTTTT. Translating gives CASSSLTGGKTNEKLFF.